Below, 29 T cell receptor beta chains from the same sample are listed, as sequenced in a study of beta chain features in type 1 diabetes. General study findings and limits: Moderately but significantly shorter TCRB CDR3s were found in Type 1 diabetes patients in all four CD4+ subsets.

Every bit of the isolated RNA underwent reverse transcription, so sequencing read expressed TCRB transcripts. This table comes from immunoSEQ multiplex PCR, and its TCRdb copy is limited to in-frame clones, with some not included. This table has fewer than 350,000 clones, 15% appearing once. Their antigens remain unidentified. Sequenced: naive CD4+ T cells from blood. The receptors here all came from a man between 18 and 35 years old with type 1 diabetes.

In this sample, this clone turned up a few times. The chain recombines TRBV4-3 with TRBJ1-6; TRBD1 aligns across 7 bases. Trimming cost V 4 bases and J 6 bases; bases outside gene matches: 3. The CDR3 extends over 14 amino acids. The germline V gene has CDR1 LGHNA and CDR2 YSLEER. The CDR3 nucleotides read TGCGCCAGCAGCCTATCAGGGGGTAATTCACCCCTCCACTTT. Its protein product is CASSLSGGNSPLHF.

The chain uses TRBV28 and TRBJ1-6; 7 bases fit TRBD1. The V segment lost 6 bases and the J segment 7 bases; nucleotides outside the gene matches: 12. CDR1 is MDHEN and CDR2 is SYDVKM in the germline V gene. The CDR3 length is 16 residues. For the CDR3, the DNA is TGTGCCAGCAGACCCAAAACCGGGACAGCCAATTCACCCCTCCACTTT. Protein sequence: CASRPKTGTANSPLHF.

The V gene is TRBV27, the J gene TRBJ2-5; TRBD2 matches 8 bases. Germline values: CDR1 MNHEY, CDR2 SMNVEV (reference sequence). V was clipped by 6 bases and J by 4 bases; unmatched bases: 1. The CDR3 spans 12 residues. The CDR3 sequence: CASRAGGETQYF. The CDR3 DNA reads as TGTGCCAGCAGGGCGGGGGGAGAGACCCAGTACTTC.

This clone was picked up a small number of times. The V and J genes are TRBV9 and TRBJ2-7; tentatively, D is TRBD1 (5 bases). V was shortened by 2 bases and J by 1 base, with 10 bases between the two germline ends. Germline CDR1 reads SGDLS; CDR2 reads YYNGEE. The CDR3 contains 14 residues. CDR3 bases: TGTGCCAGCAGCGTGACAGCTCAATCCTACGAGCAGTACTTC. Protein: CASSVTAQSYEQYF.

This clone came up a few times. J is TRBJ2-7 and V is TRBV5-1; no reliable D call. The CDR3 totals 13 residues. Germline V gene lookup returns CDR1 SGHRS and CDR2 YFSETQ. The ends were cut back, 0 bases at V and 8 bases at J, with 12 bases in the middle. In DNA form, the CDR3 reads TGCGCCAGCAGCTTGGAAGCGACGGTTCAGCAGTACTTC. Amino acids: CASSLEATVQQYF.

This rearrangement joins TRBV4-2 to TRBJ1-1; D gene ambiguous. This CDR3 is 13 amino acids long. V gave up 8 bases and J gave up 5 bases, with 15 bases separating them. From germline, CDR1 is LGHNA and CDR2 YNFKEQ. The CDR3: CASGLPRMTEAFF. In DNA, the CDR3 is TGTGCCAGCGGCCTCCCCAGAATGACTGAAGCTTTCTTT.

This clone was detected only a few times. The chain links TRBV18 to TRBJ2-1; D is uncertain. Germline V CDR1 and CDR2: KGHSH, LQKENI. The CDR3 runs to 15 residues. The V end was cut by 6 bases, the J end by 0 bases, with 12 bases between. The CDR3 reads CASSPEEISYNEQFF. In DNA, the CDR3 is TGTGCCAGCTCGCCAGAGGAGATCTCCTACAATGAGCAGTTCTTC.

The gene calls are TRBV9 and TRBJ2-7, with TRBD1 matching over 8 bases. This CDR3 spans 15 amino acids. CDR1 SGDLS and CDR2 YYNGEE come from the germline V gene. V trimming: 2 bases; J trimming: 5 bases; junction bases outside the gene matches: 9. The CDR3 here is CASSVGGQGADEQYF. CDR3 nucleotides: TGTGCCAGCAGCGTGGGAGGACAGGGAGCCGACGAGCAGTACTTC.

This chain joins TRBV4-2 and TRBJ2-3; TRBD2 matches 9 bases. This CDR3 is 15 amino acids long. The germline V gene has CDR1 LGHNA and CDR2 YNFKEQ. The trim removed 0 bases at V and 4 bases at J, leaving 2 bases unmatched. CDR3 sequence reads: CASSQEGGRADTQYF. DNA of the CDR3: TGTGCCAGCAGCCAAGAGGGCGGGAGGGCAGATACGCAGTATTTT.

CDR3 loop: CASSLGGPQHF. The CDR3, as DNA: TGTGCCAGCAGCTTAGGAGGGCCCCAGCATTTT. The rearrangement links TRBV7-2 to TRBJ1-5; D unclear. Germline V gene data show CDR1 as SGHTA and CDR2 as FQGNSA. The CDR3 totals 11 residues. V lost 1 base and J lost 9, with 4 bases in between.

This clone has just a few counts. This chain connects TRBV28 to TRBJ2-2; TRBD1 agrees at 7 bases. Germline CDR1 and CDR2: MDHEN and SYDVKM. V was clipped by 6 bases and J by 7 bases; unmatched bases: 8. The CDR3 spans 14 residues. The CDR3, as DNA: TGTGCCAGCAGGAGAAGGGGGCGCGGCGGGGAGCTGTTTTTT. It specifies CASRRRGRGGELFF.

The rearrangement joins TRBV7-8 to TRBJ2-1; no firm D call. Trimming cost V 0 bases and J 4 bases, with 4 bases left between them. The CDR3 totals 13 residues. Germline V gives CDR1 SGHVS, CDR2 FQNEAQ. The CDR3 DNA reads TGTGCCAGCAGCTTAGCGGAGTACAATGAGCAGTTCTTC. It yields the protein CASSLAEYNEQFF.

This clone was recorded a few times. The V and J genes are TRBV2 and TRBJ2-1; TRBD2 matches at 15 bases. With 8 bases clipped from V and 9 bases from J, the junction kept 5 bases outside the gene matches. The CDR3 contains 14 residues. Germline assignment: CDR1 SNHLY and CDR2 FYNNEI. The CDR3 here is CASGLAGGPGEQFF. As DNA, the CDR3 is TGTGCCAGCGGACTAGCGGGGGGGCCCGGTGAGCAGTTCTTC.

The J gene is TRBJ2-1, the V gene TRBV7-2; possible D gene TRBD1, 6 bases. The V end was cut by 4 bases, the J end by 5 bases, with 18 bases between. The CDR3 is made up of 16 amino acids. Germline V gene lookup returns CDR1 SGHTA and CDR2 FQGNSA. The CDR3 coding sequence is TGTGCCAGCAGCTCCAAGGGACACCTTTTCGACAATGAGCAGTTCTTC. Translating it yields CASSSKGHLFDNEQFF.

This clone came up a few times. V usage is TRBV7-2 and J usage is TRBJ1-5; 8 nucleotides agree with TRBD1. The CDR3 spans 13 residues. V dropped 4 bases and J dropped 8; count of bases not matched to a gene: 4. Per germline, CDR1 SGHTA and CDR2 FQGNSA. This CDR3 is CASSWTGKEPQHF. The CDR3 DNA is TGTGCCAGCAGCTGGACAGGGAAAGAGCCCCAGCATTTT. The full variable domain, completed using reference TRBV7-2 and TRBJ1-5, is GAGVSQSPSNKVTEKGKDVELRCDPISGHTALYWYRQSLGQGLEFLIYFQGNSAPDKSGLPSDRFSAERTGGSVSTLTIQRTQQEDSAVYLCASSWTGKEPQHFGDGTRLSIL.

The chain has TRBV4-3 and TRBJ2-1; the D gene is possibly TRBD1 (6 bases). V dropped 3 bases and J dropped 10 bases, with 13 bases sitting between them. Per the germline V gene, CDR1 is LGHNA and CDR2 is YSLEER. This CDR3 has 13 residues. The CDR3 loop reads CASSHEQGGEQFF. CDR3 coding DNA: TGCGCCAGCAGCCATGAACAGGGCGGAGAGCAGTTCTTC.

This chain joins TRBV6-5 and TRBJ2-7; tentative D call: TRBD2 (6 bases). The V end was cut by 4 bases, the J end by 9 bases, with 16 bases between. The CDR3 spans 13 residues. Germline V gene data show CDR1 as MNHEY and CDR2 as SVGAGI. CDR3: CASSSNRDSGQYF. The CDR3 nucleotides are TGTGCCAGCAGTTCTAACCGGGACTCAGGGCAGTACTTC.

The gene calls are TRBV28 and TRBJ2-7, with 9 bases lining up with TRBD2. This CDR3 is built from 15 residues. V lost 6 bases and J lost 5; bases outside the gene matches: 11. Germline V gene sequence: CDR1 MDHEN, CDR2 SYDVKM. For the CDR3, the DNA is TGTGCCAGCAGGACCGAAGCGGGAGGCCGAGACGAGCAGTACTTC. Residues: CASRTEAGGRDEQYF.

This clone was observed a handful of times. Here the CDR3 reads CASSDWGAEAFF. The DNA for the CDR3 is TGCGCCAGCTCGGACTGGGGGGCTGAAGCTTTCTTT. This sequence joins TRBV5-1 and TRBJ1-1; the D gene is possibly TRBD1 (5 bases). The germline V and J ends were trimmed by 7 bases and 6 bases, with 13 bases remaining between them. CDR1 SGHRS and CDR2 YFSETQ come from the germline V gene. The CDR3 contains 12 residues.

The chain links TRBV25-1 to TRBJ1-2; possibly TRBD1 for D (5 bases). The CDR3 covers 13 residues. Trimming shortened V by 4 bases and J by 8 bases, and 14 bases separated the two germline ends. The germline V gene encodes CDR1 MGHDK and CDR2 SYGVNS. Written as DNA, the CDR3 is TGTGCCAGCAGTGTCGCCTCAGGGTTCGGCTACACCTTC. This gives the protein CASSVASGFGYTF.

This clone was found a few times. V gene TRBV7-2 combines with J gene TRBJ1-4, with TRBD1 matching 9 bases. J was trimmed by 6 bases and V by 5 bases; bases with no gene match: 7. The germline CDR1 and CDR2 sequences are SGHTA and FQGNSA. The CDR3 spans 15 residues. The CDR3 protein is CASSAQQGAYEKLFF. In DNA, the CDR3 is TGTGCCAGCAGCGCCCAACAGGGGGCGTATGAAAAACTGTTTTTT.

The table lists this clone with a few counts. J is TRBJ2-1 and V is TRBV18; 7 bases line up with TRBD1. Per germline, CDR1 KGHSH and CDR2 LQKENI. Trimming cost V 4 bases and J 8 bases; bases outside gene matches: 8. The CDR3 contains 14 residues. The CDR3 nucleotides read TGTGCCAGCTCACAGGGACAGAGACGGGATGAGCAGTTCTTC. The encoded protein is CASSQGQRRDEQFF.

The chain has TRBV4-1 and TRBJ1-2; D may be TRBD1 (5 bases). The CDR3 sequence is 19 residues long. Germline CDR1 MGHRA, CDR2 YSYEKL. V was cut by 4 bases and J by 5 bases, with 29 bases left in between. The DNA for the CDR3 is TGCGCCAGCAGCCTCCTGATCCGGGAGAAGGGGACTAGCGGGTATGGCTACACCTTC. It specifies CASSLLIREKGTSGYGYTF.

The chain carries TRBV5-4 and TRBJ2-7, with a possible D match to TRBD1 (5 bases). Per the germline V gene, CDR1 is SGHNT and CDR2 is YYREEE (reference sequence). The CDR3 has 13 residues. Trimming shortened V by 1 base and J by 1 base, and 6 bases separated the two germline ends. CDR3 nucleotides: TGTGCCAGCAGCTTGAGACAGTCCTACGAGCAGTACTTC. Residues: CASSLRQSYEQYF.

This clone has a handful of counts. The chain couples TRBV2 to TRBJ2-3; D gene ambiguous. CDR3 length: 12 amino acids. Between the trimmed V and J ends, which lost 7 bases and 3 bases, there was a span of 8 bases. Germline CDR1 reads SNHLY; CDR2 reads FYNNEI. Here the CDR3 reads CASKERTDTQYF. CDR3 nucleotide sequence: TGTGCCAGCAAGGAGAGAACAGATACGCAGTATTTT.

V is TRBV5-1 and J is TRBJ2-7; D might be TRBD1 (8 bases). This CDR3 is built from 13 residues. Germline assignment: CDR1 SGHRS and CDR2 YFSETQ. V lost 4 bases and J 7 bases, leaving 15 bases between the germline ends. This CDR3 reads CASSRGQGGEQYF. The CDR3 DNA is TGCGCCAGCAGCCGTGGACAGGGAGGGGAGCAGTACTTC.

This clone was recorded a few times. The genes are TRBV10-3 and TRBJ2-3; 9 nucleotides line up with TRBD2. V gave up 6 bases and J gave up 1 base; unmatched junction bases: 14. The V gene's germline CDR1 is ENHRY and CDR2 SYGVKD. This CDR3 is 18 amino acids long. CDR3 DNA: TGTGCCATCAGCTTTACTAGCGGGCAGAGCCCCGGCACAGATACGCAGTATTTT. The encoded protein is CAISFTSGQSPGTDTQYF.

The CDR3 coding sequence is TGTGCCAGCAGTGGTAGATCTTACGAGCAGTACTTC. This sequence encodes CASSGRSYEQYF. V is TRBV2 and J is TRBJ2-7; no reliable D call. CDR1 and CDR2 (germline): SNHLY, FYNNEI. The CDR3 has 12 amino acids. V was shortened by 4 bases and J by 4 bases, with 8 bases between the two germline ends.

The V and J genes are TRBV18 and TRBJ1-1, with 8 bases lining up with TRBD1. V dropped 8 bases and J dropped 4; count of bases not matched to a gene: 6. The CDR3 runs to 13 residues. Germline loops: CDR1 KGHSH, CDR2 LQKENI. CDR3 sequence: CASAEQGGTEAFF. The CDR3 region has the DNA TGTGCCAGCGCCGAACAGGGGGGCACTGAAGCTTTCTTT.